This T cell receptor (beta chain) comes out of a study of PD-L1 blockade in urothelial cancer. About the study: Bladder-origin urothelial cancer in males covered about 90% of the roughly 30 patients. Analysis of blood occurred 3 weeks (second dose) and 6 weeks after treatment start. Study observations and caveats: Pretreatment peripheral blood TCR clonality that fell below the median predicted better survival among the patients studied.

Time point here: pretreatment peripheral blood. Looked up from germline, CDR1 is SGDLS and CDR2 is YYNGEE. Trimming shortened V by 2 bases and J by 4 bases, and 12 bases separated the two germline ends. The CDR3 extends over 15 amino acids. The protocol was immunoSEQ multiplex PCR, while the TCRdb copy is restricted to in-frame clones and leaves out a portion. The data show about 50,000 clones, approximately 88% seen once. Worth noting for this clone: Its antigen is unidentified.

The genes are TRBV9 and TRBJ2-2; perhaps TRBD2 as D (6 bases). The sequence was collected from a woman in her fifties or sixties with urothelial cancer. The sequencing used PBMCs, collected around atezolizumab (anti-PD-L1) treatment. CDR3 sequence (DNA): TGTGCCAGCAGCGTCACGGGGGAACCCACCGGGGAGCTGTTTTTT. Its translation is CASSVTGEPTGELFF. Variable domain in full (rest from reference TRBV9 and TRBJ2-2): DSGVTQTPKHLITATGQRVTLRCSPRSGDLSVYWYQQSLDQGLQFLIQYYNGEERAKGNILERFSAQQFPDLHSELNLSSLELGDSALYFCASSVTGEPTGELFFGEGSRLTVL.